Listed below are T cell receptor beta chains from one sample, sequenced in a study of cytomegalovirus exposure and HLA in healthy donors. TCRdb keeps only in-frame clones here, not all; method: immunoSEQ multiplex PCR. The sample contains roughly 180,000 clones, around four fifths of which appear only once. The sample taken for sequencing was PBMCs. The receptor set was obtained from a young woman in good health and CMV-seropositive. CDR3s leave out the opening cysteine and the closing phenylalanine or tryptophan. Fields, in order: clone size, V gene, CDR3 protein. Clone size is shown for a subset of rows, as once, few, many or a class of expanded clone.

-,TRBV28,ASTLGGGFVYGYT
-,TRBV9,ASSGVHSEQF
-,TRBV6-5,ASSHRGATNEKLF
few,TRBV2,ASSEPGEQPQH
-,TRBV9,ASSTRGGGQPQH
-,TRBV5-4,ASSRTGKTEAF
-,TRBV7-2,ASSLGGKNEKLF
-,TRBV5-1,ASSSGQPYEQY
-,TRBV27,ASSLLASGQETQY
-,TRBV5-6,ASTTNGIMAYEQY
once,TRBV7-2,ASSSRGRGDEQF
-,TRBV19,ASSRWTGGNYGYT
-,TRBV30,AWSVLLYGRGSTDTQY
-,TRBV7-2,ASSLAWAGVYEQY
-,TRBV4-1,ASSQDSTGRETQY
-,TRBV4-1,ASSRRPRDSNSYEQY
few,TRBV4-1,ASSQDSVSGRGSAGAFP
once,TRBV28,ASSSRTGAF
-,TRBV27,ASSSSSGGLGQF
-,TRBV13,ASSHAEGQGYYGYT
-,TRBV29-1,SAALGGISEQY
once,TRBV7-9,ASSLIAGGETQY
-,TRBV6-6,ASRPGTGGGYGYT
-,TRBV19,ASSPGTSGPPLDTQY
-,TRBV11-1,ASSAGRSSGSFGNEQF
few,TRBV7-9,ASSPDPGIWGLNTEAF
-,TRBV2,ASNGQGASLRHYGYT
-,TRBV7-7,ASSPREGSKETQY
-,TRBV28,ASSMTGSAYEQY
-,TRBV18,ASSLGQGGNTIY
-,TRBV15,ATSRETHLSLFTGLADSTDTQY
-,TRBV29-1,SVDETGTGNTIY
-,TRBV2,AIRGGVGELYTDTQY
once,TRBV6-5,AAGSGGSWGNTIY
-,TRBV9,ASSYSGGQKETQY
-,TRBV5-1,ASSPGQRETQY
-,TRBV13,ASSYGGGGPLNTEAF
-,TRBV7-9,ASSRKTSVLSLSYNEQF
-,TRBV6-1,ASRGFNSYEQY
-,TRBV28,ASWMRLAGAYNEQF
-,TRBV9,ASSVDEGTGELF
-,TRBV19,ASSIRGGPYNEQF
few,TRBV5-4,ASSLGDRDYGYT
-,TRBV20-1,SMTANDGYT